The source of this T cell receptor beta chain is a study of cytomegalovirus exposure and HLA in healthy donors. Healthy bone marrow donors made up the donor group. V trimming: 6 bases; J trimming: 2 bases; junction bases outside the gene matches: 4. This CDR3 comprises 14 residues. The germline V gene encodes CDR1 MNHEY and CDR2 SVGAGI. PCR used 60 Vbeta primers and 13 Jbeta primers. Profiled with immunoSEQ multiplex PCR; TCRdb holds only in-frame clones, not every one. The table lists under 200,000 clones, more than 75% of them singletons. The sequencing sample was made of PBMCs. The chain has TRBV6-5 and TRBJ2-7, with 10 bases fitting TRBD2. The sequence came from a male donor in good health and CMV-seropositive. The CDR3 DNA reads TGTGCCAGCAGAGCACTAGCGGGACCCTACGAGCAGTACTTC. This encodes CASRALAGPYEQYF.